The present entry profiles one TCR beta chain with its context. Sequenced by immunoSEQ multiplex PCR; TCRdb stores in-frame clones only, minus some. Of more than 400,000 clones detected, roughly 85% appear once; the ten largest clones hold under 4%. The data belong to a study of blood T cell repertoires in COVID-19. V shed 5 bases and J 5 bases; nucleotides not matched to a gene: 6. Germline V gives CDR1 MNHEY, CDR2 SVGAGI. CDR3 length equals 14 residues. This TCR derives from a human donor in a cohort sampled during active COVID-19. The sample comprised peripheral blood. This sequence joins TRBV6-5 and TRBJ2-7; 10 bases are shared with TRBD1. CDR3 amino acids: CASSKTGGRNEQYF. DNA of the CDR3: TGTGCCAGCAGTAAGACAGGGGGCAGGAACGAGCAGTACTTC.